Listed below are T cell receptor beta chains from one sample, sequenced in a study of blood T cell repertoires in COVID-19. Sequencing was performed with immunoSEQ multiplex PCR; in TCRdb, only in-frame clones are kept and a portion is missing. The sample holds roughly 180,000 clones; approximately 85% are singletons and the top ten take approximately 6.2%. The sequencing input was PBMCs or T cells enriched from blood (not recorded which). The receptors originated from a man aged 35 to 55 who had recovered from COVID-19. Each CDR3 is given with its conserved first and last residue. The D gene is left open where the match is weak. A row's size may be missing; if present it is once, few, many or a size class.

length | J | V | size | D | CDR3 | DNA
14 | TRBJ1-2 | TRBV5-4 | NA | TRBD1 | CASSSVTGDYGYTF | TGTGCCAGCAGCTCCGTTACAGGGGACTATGGCTACACCTTC
17 | TRBJ2-3 | TRBV4-1 | NA | NA | CASSPYGDTARTDTQYF | TGCGCCAGCAGCCCCTACGGGGACACCGCTCGCACAGATACGCAGTATTTT
18 | TRBJ2-4 | TRBV30 | NA | TRBD1 | CAWSVGALGGEAKNIQYF | TGTGCCTGGAGTGTAGGGGCATTAGGGGGCGAAGCCAAAAACATTCAGTACTTC
14 | TRBJ2-7 | TRBV4-1 | NA | TRBD2 | CASSQPRGGGEQYF | TGCGCCAGCAGCCAGCCCCGAGGCGGGGGCGAGCAGTACTTC
16 | TRBJ2-1 | TRBV9 | NA | NA | CASSVEGSSGYNEQFF | TGTGCCAGCAGCGTAGAAGGCAGTAGCGGTTACAATGAGCAGTTCTTC
12 | TRBJ1-2 | TRBV28 | NA | NA | CASSFRGSGYTF | TGTGCCAGCAGTTTTAGGGGTAGCGGCTACACCTTC
14 | TRBJ1-5 | TRBV30 | few | NA | CAWSVQARWQPQHF | TGTGCCTGGAGTGTACAGGCCCGTTGGCAGCCCCAGCATTTT
10 | TRBJ2-1 | TRBV19 | NA | NA | CASGTFEQFF | TGTGCCAGTGGGACTTTTGAGCAGTTCTTC
16 | TRBJ1-1 | TRBV5-8 | NA | TRBD1 | CASSSRQGLLNTEAFF | TGTGCCAGCAGCTCCCGACAGGGGCTACTGAACACTGAAGCTTTCTTT
14 | TRBJ1-1 | TRBV19 | NA | TRBD1 | CASSTDRGLREAFF | TGTGCCAGTAGTACGGACAGGGGACTTCGCGAAGCTTTCTTT
16 | TRBJ2-5 | TRBV19 | NA | TRBD2 | CASSPSGRAVSETQYF | TGTGCCAGTAGTCCCAGCGGGAGGGCCGTTTCCGAGACCCAGTACTTC
15 | TRBJ1-1 | TRBV12-5 | NA | TRBD1 | CASGLVHGQDTEAFF | TGTGCTAGTGGTTTGGTACACGGACAGGACACTGAAGCTTTCTTT
14 | TRBJ2-3 | TRBV2 | NA | NA | CASSEGAYTDTQYF | TGTGCCAGCAGTGAAGGGGCTTACACAGATACGCAGTATTTT
15 | TRBJ2-3 | TRBV28 | NA | TRBD1 | CASSFRRTGKNTQYF | TGTGCCAGCAGTTTTCGTAGGACAGGCAAAAATACGCAGTATTTT
15 | TRBJ2-3 | TRBV5-4 | NA | NA | CASSLVASYADTQYF | TGTGCCAGCAGCTTGGTCGCTAGCTATGCAGATACGCAGTATTTT
16 | TRBJ2-7 | TRBV5-1 | once | TRBD1 | CASSVAPTGARNEQYF | TGCGCCAGCAGCGTCGCCCCGACAGGGGCAAGGAACGAGCAGTACTTC
13 | TRBJ1-1 | TRBV30 | NA | TRBD1 | CACDRGFNTEAFF | TGTGCCTGTGACAGGGGTTTCAACACTGAAGCTTTCTTT
14 | TRBJ1-1 | TRBV28 | NA | NA | CASEEGLGNTEAFF | TGTGCCAGCGAGGAGGGCTTGGGAAACACTGAAGCTTTCTTT
14 | TRBJ1-5 | TRBV28 | NA | NA | CASSSAGFGQPQHF | TGTGCCAGCAGTTCCGCGGGGTTTGGTCAGCCCCAGCATTTT
13 | TRBJ1-5 | TRBV29-1 | NA | NA | CSAQRARDQPQHF | TGCAGCGCCCAGCGGGCCCGTGATCAGCCCCAGCATTTT
13 | TRBJ1-1 | TRBV7-5 | NA | NA | CARSSGIWRTAFF | TGTGCCAGAAGCTCCGGGATCTGGAGGACAGCTTTCTTT
13 | TRBJ1-1 | TRBV3-1/TRBV3-2 | NA | NA | CASSRDGASEAFF | TGTGCCAGCAGCCGAGACGGAGCCTCTGAAGCTTTCTTT
17 | TRBJ1-2 | TRBV7-6 | NA | NA | CASSDQKGDRLSYGYTF | TGTGCCAGCAGCGATCAGAAAGGCGACAGGTTGAGCTATGGCTACACCTTC
18 | TRBJ2-1 | TRBV10-2 | NA | TRBD2 | CASTGLAGGLSSYNEQFF | TGCGCCAGCACCGGACTAGCGGGAGGCCTTAGCTCCTACAATGAGCAGTTCTTC
14 | TRBJ1-6 | TRBV9 | NA | NA | CASNLQGGNSPLHF | TGTGCCAGCAACCTGCAGGGCGGAAATTCACCCCTCCACTTT
19 | TRBJ2-7 | TRBV21-1 | NA | NA | CASSKRRRRRRVRGYEQYF | TGTGCCAGCAGCAAGAGACGACGACGGAGGAGGGTTAGAGGCTACGAGCAGTACTTC
14 | TRBJ1-2 | TRBV11-3 | NA | NA | CASSSRGSGYGYTF | TGTGCCAGCAGCTCCCGGGGGTCGGGATATGGCTACACCTTC
15 | TRBJ1-6 | TRBV28 | NA | NA | CASSLLQGGNSPLHF | TGTGCCAGCAGCCTGCTACAGGGTGGGAATTCACCCCTCCACTTT
13 | TRBJ2-3 | TRBV2 | NA | NA | CASSRDKKDTQYF | TGTGCCAGCAGTCGGGACAAAAAGGATACGCAGTATTTT
14 | TRBJ2-1 | TRBV9 | NA | TRBD2 | CASSVGPGGGEQFF | TGTGCCAGCAGCGTAGGTCCGGGGGGAGGTGAGCAGTTCTTC
12 | TRBJ2-7 | TRBV13 | NA | NA | CASSFRPDEQYF | TGTGCCAGCAGCTTTCGCCCGGACGAGCAGTACTTC
18 | TRBJ2-1 | TRBV5-1 | NA | TRBD2 | CASSSPTSGGPHYNEQFF | TGCGCCAGCAGCTCTCCGACTAGCGGGGGCCCCCACTACAATGAGCAGTTCTTC
15 | TRBJ2-1 | TRBV7-6 | NA | TRBD1 | CASSLGTGGVNEQFF | TGTGCCAGCAGCTTAGGGACAGGGGGAGTCAATGAGCAGTTCTTC
16 | TRBJ2-2 | TRBV28 | NA | TRBD1 | CASTDSGTGNTGELFF | TGTGCCAGCACCGACTCCGGGACAGGGAACACCGGGGAGCTGTTTTTT
22 | TRBJ2-2 | TRBV4-1 | NA | TRBD2 | CASSRPGGTISSSSRDTGELFF | TGCGCCAGCAGCCGCCCTGGTGGGACTATCTCTTCCTCTAGTCGGGACACCGGGGAGCTGTTTTTT
13 | TRBJ1-6 | TRBV25-1 | NA | TRBD1 | CASSQGAGSPLHF | TGTGCCAGCTCACAGGGGGCAGGTTCACCCCTCCACTTT